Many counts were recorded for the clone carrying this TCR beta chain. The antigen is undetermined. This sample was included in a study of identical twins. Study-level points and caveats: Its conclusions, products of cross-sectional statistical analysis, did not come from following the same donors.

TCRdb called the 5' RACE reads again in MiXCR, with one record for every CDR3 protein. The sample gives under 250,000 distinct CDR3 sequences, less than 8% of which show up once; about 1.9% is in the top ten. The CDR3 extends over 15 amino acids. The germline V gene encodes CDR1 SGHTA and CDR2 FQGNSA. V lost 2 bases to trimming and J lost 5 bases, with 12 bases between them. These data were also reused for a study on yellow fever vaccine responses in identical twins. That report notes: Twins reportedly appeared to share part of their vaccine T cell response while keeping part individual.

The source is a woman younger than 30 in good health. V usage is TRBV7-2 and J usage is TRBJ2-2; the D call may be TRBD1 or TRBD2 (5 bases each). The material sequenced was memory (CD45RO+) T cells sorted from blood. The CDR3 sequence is CASSLWGLRTGELFF. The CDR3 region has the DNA TGTGCCAGCAGCTTATGGGGGTTAAGAACCGGGGAGCTGTTTTTT.